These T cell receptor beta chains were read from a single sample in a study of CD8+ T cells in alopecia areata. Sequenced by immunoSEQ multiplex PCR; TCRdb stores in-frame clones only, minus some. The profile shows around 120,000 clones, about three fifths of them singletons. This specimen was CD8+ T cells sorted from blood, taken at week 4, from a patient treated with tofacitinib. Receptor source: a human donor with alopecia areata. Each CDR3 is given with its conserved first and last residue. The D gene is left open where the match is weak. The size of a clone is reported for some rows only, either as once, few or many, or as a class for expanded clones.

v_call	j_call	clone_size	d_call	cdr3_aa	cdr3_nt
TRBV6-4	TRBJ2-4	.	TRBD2	CASSERGGENIQYF	TGTGCCAGCAGTGAACGGGGGGGCGAAAACATTCAGTACTTC
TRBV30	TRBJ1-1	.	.	CAWSVESNTEAFF	TGTGCCTGGAGTGTAGAATCGAACACTGAAGCTTTCTTT
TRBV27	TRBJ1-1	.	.	CASSFGAAVTEAFF	TGTGCCAGCAGTTTTGGGGCTGCGGTCACTGAAGCTTTCTTT
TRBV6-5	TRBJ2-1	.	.	CASSYSILHEQFF	TGTGCCAGCAGTTACTCGATCTTGCATGAGCAGTTCTTC
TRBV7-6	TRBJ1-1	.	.	CASSLDAQGGDTEAFF	TGTGCCAGCAGCTTGGACGCTCAGGGAGGGGACACTGAAGCTTTCTTT
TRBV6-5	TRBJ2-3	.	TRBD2	CASSYSAGGTDTQYF	TGTGCCAGCAGTTACTCGGCGGGGGGCACAGATACGCAGTATTTT
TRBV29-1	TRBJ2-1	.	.	CSVEGEGTGFF	TGCAGCGTTGAAGGGGAGGGGACAGGGTTCTTC
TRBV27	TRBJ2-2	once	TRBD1	CASSPDRENTGELFF	TGTGCCAGCAGTCCCGACAGGGAAAACACCGGGGAGCTGTTTTTT
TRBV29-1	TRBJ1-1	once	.	CSVLYTEAFF	TGCAGCGTTCTTTACACTGAAGCTTTCTTT
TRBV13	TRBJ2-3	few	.	CASNRGTDTQYF	TGTGCCAGCAACAGGGGCACAGATACGCAGTATTTT
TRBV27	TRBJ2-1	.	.	CASSFRRDHNEQFF	TGTGCCAGCAGTTTTCGCAGGGACCACAATGAGCAGTTCTTC
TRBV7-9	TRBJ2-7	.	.	CASSFPPLAFRYEQYF	TGTGCCAGCAGCTTCCCACCATTGGCATTTCGCTACGAGCAGTACTTC
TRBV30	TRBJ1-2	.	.	CAWTDTGSANYGYTF	TGTGCCTGGACCGATACAGGGTCAGCTAACTATGGCTACACCTTC
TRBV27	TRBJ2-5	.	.	CASSQTIFGPSETQYF	TGTGCCAGCAGCCAAACCATTTTCGGCCCATCAGAGACCCAGTACTTC
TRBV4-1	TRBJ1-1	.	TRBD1	CASSQVQGLNTEAFF	TGCGCCAGCAGCCAAGTACAGGGGCTGAACACTGAAGCTTTCTTT
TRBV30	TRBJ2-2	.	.	CAWEPDGNTGELFF	TGTGCCTGGGAACCGGACGGAAACACCGGGGAGCTGTTTTTT
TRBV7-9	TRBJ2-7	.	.	CASSLGPRGSPYEQYF	TGTGCCAGCAGCTTAGGGCCGCGGGGATCCCCCTACGAGCAGTACTTC
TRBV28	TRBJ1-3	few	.	CASSLPGPRSGNTIYF	TGTGCCAGCAGTTTACCGGGACCTCGCTCTGGAAACACCATATATTTT
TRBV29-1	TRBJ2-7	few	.	CSVVLGSGEQYF	TGCAGCGTTGTGTTGGGGTCGGGTGAGCAGTACTTC
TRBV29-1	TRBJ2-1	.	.	CSVEGEGGQYYNEQFF	TGCAGCGTTGAAGGTGAGGGGGGACAGTACTACAATGAGCAGTTCTTC
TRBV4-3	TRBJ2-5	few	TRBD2	CASSASGTSGEETQYF	TGCGCCAGCAGCGCCTCCGGAACTAGCGGGGAAGAGACCCAGTACTTC
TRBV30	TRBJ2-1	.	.	CALGSGSYNEQFF	TGTGCCCTAGGGAGCGGATCCTACAATGAGCAGTTCTTC
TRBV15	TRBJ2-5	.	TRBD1	CATSRTRGQWQETQYF	TGTGCCACCAGCAGGACCAGGGGGCAGTGGCAAGAGACCCAGTACTTC
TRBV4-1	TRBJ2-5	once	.	CASSQEGPSSQETQYF	TGCGCCAGCAGCCAAGAGGGACCGTCCTCCCAAGAGACCCAGTACTTC
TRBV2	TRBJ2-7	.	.	CASSPARPGPWTYEQYF	TGTGCCAGCAGTCCCGCGCGCCCGGGACCTTGGACCTACGAGCAGTACTTC
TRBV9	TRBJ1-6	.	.	CASSVDQKPLHF	TGTGCCAGCAGCGTAGACCAGAAGCCCCTCCACTTT
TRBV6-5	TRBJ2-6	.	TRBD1	CASSQQGNGANVLTF	TGTGCCAGCAGTCAACAGGGGAATGGGGCCAACGTCCTGACTTTC
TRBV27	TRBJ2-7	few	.	CASSSSSYEQYF	TGTGCCAGCAGTTCTAGCTCCTACGAGCAGTACTTC
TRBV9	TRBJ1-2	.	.	CASSVGSTDGYTF	TGTGCCAGCAGCGTAGGGAGTACAGATGGCTACACCTTC
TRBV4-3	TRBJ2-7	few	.	CASSQSNSNLYEQYF	TGCGCCAGCAGCCAATCTAACTCAAACCTATACGAGCAGTACTTC
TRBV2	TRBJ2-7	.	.	CASSGIYYEQYF	TGTGCCAGCAGCGGCATATACTACGAGCAGTACTTC
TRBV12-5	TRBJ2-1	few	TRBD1	CASGLGQGAENEQFF	TGTGCTAGTGGTTTGGGACAGGGGGCAGAGAATGAGCAGTTCTTC
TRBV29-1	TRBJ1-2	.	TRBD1	CSVYGQDGGYTF	TGCAGCGTTTATGGACAGGATGGAGGCTACACCTTC
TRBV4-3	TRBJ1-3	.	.	CASSQDRQGFYSGNTIYF	TGCGCCAGCAGCCAAGATCGTCAGGGGTTCTACTCTGGAAACACCATATATTTT
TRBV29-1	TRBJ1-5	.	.	CSVVVPNQPQHF	TGCAGCGTTGTCGTCCCTAATCAGCCCCAGCATTTT
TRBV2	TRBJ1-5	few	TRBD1	CASSEPGQGLVSTDQPQHF	TGTGCCAGCAGTGAACCGGGACAGGGTCTTGTATCTACGGATCAGCCCCAGCATTTT
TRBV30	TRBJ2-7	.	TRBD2	CAWSWSGGAEEQYF	TGTGCCTGGAGTTGGAGCGGGGGGGCGGAAGAGCAGTACTTC
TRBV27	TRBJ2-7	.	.	CASIGDYYEQYF	TGTGCCAGCATAGGAGATTACTACGAGCAGTACTTC
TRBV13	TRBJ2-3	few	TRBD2	CASRRGGAWTDTQYF	TGTGCAAGCCGGCGGGGGGGTGCGTGGACAGATACGCAGTATTTT
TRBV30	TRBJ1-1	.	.	CAWTDGTAEAFF	TGTGCCTGGACCGACGGTACTGCTGAAGCTTTCTTT
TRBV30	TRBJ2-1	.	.	CAWSVGWSEQFF	TGTGCCTGGAGTGTCGGGTGGAGTGAGCAGTTCTTC
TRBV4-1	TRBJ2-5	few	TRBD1	CASSQETGLQETQYF	TGCGCCAGCAGCCAAGAGACAGGGCTCCAAGAGACCCAGTACTTC
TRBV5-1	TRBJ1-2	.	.	CASSLAPETNYGYTF	TGCGCCAGCAGCTTGGCCCCAGAAACTAACTATGGCTACACCTTC
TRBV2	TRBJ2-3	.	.	CASRVGTISTDTQYF	TGTGCCAGCAGGGTAGGCACGATTAGCACAGATACGCAGTATTTT
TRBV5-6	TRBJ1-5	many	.	CASSLVGNQPQHF	TGTGCCAGCAGCTTGGTTGGAAATCAGCCCCAGCATTTT
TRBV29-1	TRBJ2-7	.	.	CSVGGSYEQYF	TGCAGCGTTGGGGGCTCCTACGAGCAGTACTTC
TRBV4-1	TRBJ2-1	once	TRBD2	CASSLSAGGVGNEQFF	TGCGCCAGCAGCCTTTCGGCTGGGGGGGTAGGGAATGAGCAGTTCTTC
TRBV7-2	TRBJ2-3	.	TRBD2	CASSSVAGAITDTQYF	TGTGCCAGCAGCTCCGTAGCGGGGGCTATCACAGATACGCAGTATTTT
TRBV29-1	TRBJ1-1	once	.	CSVFPGGTNTEAFF	TGCAGCGTCTTTCCCGGGGGTACGAACACTGAAGCTTTCTTT
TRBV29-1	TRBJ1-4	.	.	CSAEPVRGNEKLFF	TGCAGCGCCGAACCGGTGAGGGGTAATGAAAAACTGTTTTTT